This record looks at one T cell receptor beta chain sequence and its context. Antigen specificity is unknown. These data are taken from a study of T cell responses to AZD1222 COVID-19 vaccine. Study-wide results and caveats: Across spike, vaccine-associated CD4 TCRs were found, dominant at 160-218 and 743-854. Reports indicate that nearly half of spike-specific TCRs are directed at unmutated variant regions. Once two AZD1222 doses were given, Spike-specific TCR breadth and depth went up. Clonal diversity may have been underestimated, and the donors were mostly white British, with more females than males.

Trimming took off 8 bases at V and 0 bases at J, with 22 bases between the two ends. This CDR3 is 17 amino acids long. Germline CDR1 is SGHTA and CDR2 is FQGTGA. Sequenced by immunoSEQ multiplex PCR; TCRdb stores in-frame clones only, minus some. The sample holds around 140,000 clones, 90% to 95% seen once. The receptor was derived from an adult in good health. Sample: peripheral blood, taken on day 0 of AZD1222 vaccination. The chain couples TRBV7-3 to TRBJ1-2; tentatively, D is TRBD1 (5 bases). CDR3 region: CASEGSRDKDANYGYTF. CDR3 nucleotides: TGTGCCAGCGAGGGGAGCAGGGATAAAGACGCTAACTATGGCTACACCTTC.